This TCR beta chain was retrieved from a study of blood T cell repertoires in COVID-19. Background on the study: Some COVID-19 samples were acute and others convalescent; all came from the United States, Italy and Spain. PBMCs, B-cell-depleted T cells, or T cells provided the cDNA or gDNA that made up the material.

Only in-frame clones appear in the TCRdb table, and some are missing; sequencing was by immunoSEQ multiplex PCR. The sample yields 90,000 to 130,000 clones, over 80% seen once. Germline V gene sequence: CDR1 MNHEY, CDR2 SVGAGI. This CDR3 has 14 residues. V was clipped by 8 bases and J by 4 bases, with 15 bases between them. The TCR was taken from a woman in her 70s with acute or convalescent COVID-19. Sequencing input: peripheral blood. This chain links TRBV6-5 with TRBJ2-1; tentatively, D is TRBD1 (6 bases). The CDR3 loop reads CASGDRTAYNEQFF. The CDR3 DNA reads TGTGCCAGCGGAGACCGGACAGCTTACAATGAGCAGTTCTTC.